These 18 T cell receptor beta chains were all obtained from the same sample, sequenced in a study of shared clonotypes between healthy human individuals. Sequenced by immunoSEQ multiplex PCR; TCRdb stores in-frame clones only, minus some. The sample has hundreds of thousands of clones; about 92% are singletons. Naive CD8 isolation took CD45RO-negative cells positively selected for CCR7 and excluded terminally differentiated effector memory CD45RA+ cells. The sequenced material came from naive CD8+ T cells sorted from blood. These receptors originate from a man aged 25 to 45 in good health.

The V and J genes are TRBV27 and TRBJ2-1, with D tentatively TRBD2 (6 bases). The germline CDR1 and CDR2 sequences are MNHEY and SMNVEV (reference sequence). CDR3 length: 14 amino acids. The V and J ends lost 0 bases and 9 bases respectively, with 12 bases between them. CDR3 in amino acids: CASSLSLRGGEQFF. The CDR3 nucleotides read TGTGCCAGCAGTTTATCACTTCGGGGAGGTGAGCAGTTCTTC.

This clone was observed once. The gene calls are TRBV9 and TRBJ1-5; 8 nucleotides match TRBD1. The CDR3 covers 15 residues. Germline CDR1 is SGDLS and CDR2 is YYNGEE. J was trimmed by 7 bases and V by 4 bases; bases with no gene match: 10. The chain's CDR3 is CASSPGQGLGQPQHF. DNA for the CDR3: TGTGCCAGCAGCCCCGGACAGGGTCTAGGACAGCCCCAGCATTTT. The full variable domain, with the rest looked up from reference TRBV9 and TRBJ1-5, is DSGVTQTPKHLITATGQRVTLRCSPRSGDLSVYWYQQSLDQGLQFLIQYYNGEERAKGNILERFSAQQFPDLHSELNLSSLELGDSALYFCASSPGQGLGQPQHFGDGTRLSIL.

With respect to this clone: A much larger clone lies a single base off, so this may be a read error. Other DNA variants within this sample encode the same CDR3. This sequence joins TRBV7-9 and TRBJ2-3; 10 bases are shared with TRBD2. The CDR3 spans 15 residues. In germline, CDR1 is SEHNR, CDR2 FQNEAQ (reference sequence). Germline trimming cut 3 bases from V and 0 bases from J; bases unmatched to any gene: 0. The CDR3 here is CASSLTSGSTDTQYF. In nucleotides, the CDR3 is TGTGCCAGCAGCTTGACTAGCGGGAGCACAGATACGCAGTATTTT. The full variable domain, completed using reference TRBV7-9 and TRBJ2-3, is DTGVSQNPRHKITKRGQNVTFRCDPISEHNRLYWYRQTLGQGPEFLTYFQNEAQLEKSRLLSDRFSAERPKGSFSTLEIQRTEQGDSAMYLCASSLTSGSTDTQYFGPGTRLTVL.

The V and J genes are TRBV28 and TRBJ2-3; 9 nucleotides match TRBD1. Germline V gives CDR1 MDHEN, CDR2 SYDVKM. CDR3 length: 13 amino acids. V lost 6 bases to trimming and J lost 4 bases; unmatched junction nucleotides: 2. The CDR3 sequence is CASRDRGADTQYF. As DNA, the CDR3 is TGTGCCAGCAGAGACAGGGGGGCAGATACGCAGTATTTT. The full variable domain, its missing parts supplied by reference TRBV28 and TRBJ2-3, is DVKVTQSSRYLVKRTGEKVFLECVQDMDHENMFWYRQDPGLGLRLIYFSYDVKMKEKGDIPEGYSVSREKKERFSLILESASTNQTSMYLCASRDRGADTQYFGPGTRLTVL.

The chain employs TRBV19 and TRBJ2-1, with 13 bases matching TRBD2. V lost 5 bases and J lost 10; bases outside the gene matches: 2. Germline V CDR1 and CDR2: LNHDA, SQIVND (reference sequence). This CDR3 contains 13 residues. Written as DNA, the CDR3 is TGTGCCAGTAGTGGGACTAGCGGGGCAGAGCAGTTCTTC. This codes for CASSGTSGAEQFF.

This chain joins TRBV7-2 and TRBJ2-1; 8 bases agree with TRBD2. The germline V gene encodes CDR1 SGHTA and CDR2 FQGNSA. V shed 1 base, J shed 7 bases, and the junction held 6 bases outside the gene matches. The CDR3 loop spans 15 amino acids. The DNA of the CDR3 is TGTGCCAGCAGCTTAGTAGCGGGAACATTGAATGAGCAGTTCTTC. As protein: CASSLVAGTLNEQFF. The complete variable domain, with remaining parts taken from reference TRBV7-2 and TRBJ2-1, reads GAGVSQSPSNKVTEKGKDVELRCDPISGHTALYWYRQSLGQGLEFLIYFQGNSAPDKSGLPSDRFSAERTGGSVSTLTIQRTQQEDSAVYLCASSLVAGTLNEQFFGPGTRLTVL.

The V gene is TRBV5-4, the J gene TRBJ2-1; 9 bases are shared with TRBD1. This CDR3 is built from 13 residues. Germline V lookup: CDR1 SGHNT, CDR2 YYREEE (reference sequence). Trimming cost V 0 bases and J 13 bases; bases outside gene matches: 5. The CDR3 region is CASSLGQGGNQFF. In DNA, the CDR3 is TGTGCCAGCAGCTTGGGACAGGGGGGAAATCAGTTCTTC.

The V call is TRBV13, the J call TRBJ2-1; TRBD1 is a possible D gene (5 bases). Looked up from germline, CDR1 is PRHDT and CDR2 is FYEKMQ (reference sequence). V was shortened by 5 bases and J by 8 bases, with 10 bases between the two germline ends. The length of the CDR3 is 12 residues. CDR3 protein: CASSLSRDEQFF. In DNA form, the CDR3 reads TGTGCCAGCAGCCTATCCAGGGATGAGCAGTTCTTC.

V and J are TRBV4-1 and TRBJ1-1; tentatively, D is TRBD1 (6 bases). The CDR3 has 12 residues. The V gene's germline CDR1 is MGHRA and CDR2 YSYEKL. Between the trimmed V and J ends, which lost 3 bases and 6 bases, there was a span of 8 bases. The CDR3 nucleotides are TGCGCCAGCAGCCACACAGGGTCTGAAGCTTTCTTT. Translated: CASSHTGSEAFF.

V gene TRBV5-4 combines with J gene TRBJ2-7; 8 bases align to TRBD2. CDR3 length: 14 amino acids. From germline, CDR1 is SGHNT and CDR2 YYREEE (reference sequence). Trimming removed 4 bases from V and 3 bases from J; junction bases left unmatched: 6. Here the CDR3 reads CASSQDTSGYEQYF. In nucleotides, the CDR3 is TGTGCCAGCAGCCAAGATACTAGCGGCTACGAGCAGTACTTC.

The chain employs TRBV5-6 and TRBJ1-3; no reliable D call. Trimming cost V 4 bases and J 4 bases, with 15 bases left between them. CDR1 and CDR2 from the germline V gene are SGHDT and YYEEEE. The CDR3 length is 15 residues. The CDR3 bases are TGTGCCAGCAGCCCGGTGCGGGCCAGCGGAAACACCATATATTTT. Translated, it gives CASSPVRASGNTIYF.

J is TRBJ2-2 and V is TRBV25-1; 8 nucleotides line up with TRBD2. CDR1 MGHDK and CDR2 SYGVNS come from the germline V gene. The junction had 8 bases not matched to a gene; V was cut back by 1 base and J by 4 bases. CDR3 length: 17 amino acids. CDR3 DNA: TGTGCCAGCAGTGAATTAAGGAGCGGGAGTGGCACCGGGGAGCTGTTTTTT. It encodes CASSELRSGSGTGELFF.

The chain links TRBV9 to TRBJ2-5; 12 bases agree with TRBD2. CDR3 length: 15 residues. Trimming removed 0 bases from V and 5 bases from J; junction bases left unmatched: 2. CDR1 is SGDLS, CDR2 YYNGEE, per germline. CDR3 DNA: TGTGCCAGCAGCGTAGCGACTAGCGGGAGTGAGACCCAGTACTTC. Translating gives CASSVATSGSETQYF.

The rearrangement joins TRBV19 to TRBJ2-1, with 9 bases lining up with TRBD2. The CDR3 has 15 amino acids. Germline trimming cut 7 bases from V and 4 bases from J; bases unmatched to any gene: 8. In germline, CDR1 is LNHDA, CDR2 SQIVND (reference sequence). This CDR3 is CASTPGAGGYNEQFF. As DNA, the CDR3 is TGTGCCAGTACCCCAGGAGCGGGAGGATACAATGAGCAGTTCTTC.

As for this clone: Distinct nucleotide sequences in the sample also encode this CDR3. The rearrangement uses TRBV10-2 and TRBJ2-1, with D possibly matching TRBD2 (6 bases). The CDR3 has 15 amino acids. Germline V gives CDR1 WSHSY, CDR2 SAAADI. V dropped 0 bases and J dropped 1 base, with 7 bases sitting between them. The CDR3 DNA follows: TGCGCCAGCAGTGAGTCCGGGACTTCCTACAATGAGCAGTTCTTC. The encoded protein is CASSESGTSYNEQFF.

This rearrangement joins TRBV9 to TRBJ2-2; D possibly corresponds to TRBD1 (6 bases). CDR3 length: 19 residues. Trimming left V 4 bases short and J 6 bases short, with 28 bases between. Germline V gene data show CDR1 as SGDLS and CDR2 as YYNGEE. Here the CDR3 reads CASSPRGDISVSVSGELFF. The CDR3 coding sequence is TGTGCCAGCAGCCCCCGTGGGGACATCTCAGTTTCCGTCTCCGGGGAGCTGTTTTTT.

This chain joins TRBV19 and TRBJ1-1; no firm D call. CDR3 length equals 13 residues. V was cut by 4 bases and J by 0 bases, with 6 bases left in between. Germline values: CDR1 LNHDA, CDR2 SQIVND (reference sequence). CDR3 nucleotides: TGTGCCAGTAGTAGGACGATGAACACTGAAGCTTTCTTT. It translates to CASSRTMNTEAFF.

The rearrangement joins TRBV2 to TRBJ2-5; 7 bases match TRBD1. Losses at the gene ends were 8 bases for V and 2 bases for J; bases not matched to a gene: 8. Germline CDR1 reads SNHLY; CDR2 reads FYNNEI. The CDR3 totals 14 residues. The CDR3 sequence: CASGRDSTQETQYF. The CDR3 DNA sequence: TGTGCCAGCGGAAGGGACAGTACTCAAGAGACCCAGTACTTC.